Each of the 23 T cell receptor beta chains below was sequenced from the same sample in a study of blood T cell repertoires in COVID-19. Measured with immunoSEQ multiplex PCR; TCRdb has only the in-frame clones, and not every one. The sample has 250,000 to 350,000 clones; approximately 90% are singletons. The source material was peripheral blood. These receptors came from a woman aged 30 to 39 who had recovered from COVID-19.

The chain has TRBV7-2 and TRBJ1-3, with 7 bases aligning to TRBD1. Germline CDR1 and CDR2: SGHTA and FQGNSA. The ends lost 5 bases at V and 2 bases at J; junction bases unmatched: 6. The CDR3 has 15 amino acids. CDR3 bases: TGTGCCAGCAGCCTCCGGGACAGTACTGGAAACACCATATATTTT. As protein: CASSLRDSTGNTIYF.

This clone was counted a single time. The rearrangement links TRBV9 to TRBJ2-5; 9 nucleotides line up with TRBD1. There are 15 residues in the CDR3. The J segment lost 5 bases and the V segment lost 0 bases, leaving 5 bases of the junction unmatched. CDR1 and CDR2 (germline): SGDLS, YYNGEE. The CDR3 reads CASSVAGTGLETQYF. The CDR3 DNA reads TGTGCCAGCAGCGTAGCCGGGACAGGGTTGGAGACCCAGTACTTC.

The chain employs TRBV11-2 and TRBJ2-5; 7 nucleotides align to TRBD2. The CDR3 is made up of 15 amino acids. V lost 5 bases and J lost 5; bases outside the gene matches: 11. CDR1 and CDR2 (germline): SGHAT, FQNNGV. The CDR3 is CASSRTRETGETQYF. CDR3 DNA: TGTGCCAGCAGCCGGACTAGAGAGACTGGGGAGACCCAGTACTTC.

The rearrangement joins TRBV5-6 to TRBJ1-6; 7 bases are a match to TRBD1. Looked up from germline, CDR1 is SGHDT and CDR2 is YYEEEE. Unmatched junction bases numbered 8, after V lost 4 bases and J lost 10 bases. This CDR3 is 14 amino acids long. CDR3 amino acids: CASSPGQRNSPLHF. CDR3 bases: TGTGCCAGCAGCCCGGGACAGCGGAACTCACCCCTCCACTTT.

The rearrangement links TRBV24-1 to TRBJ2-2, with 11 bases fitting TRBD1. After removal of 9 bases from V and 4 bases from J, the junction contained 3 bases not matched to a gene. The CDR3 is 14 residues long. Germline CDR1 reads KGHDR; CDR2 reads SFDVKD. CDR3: CATRGTGGTGELFF. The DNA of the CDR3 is TGTGCCACCCGTGGGACAGGGGGCACCGGGGAGCTGTTTTTT.

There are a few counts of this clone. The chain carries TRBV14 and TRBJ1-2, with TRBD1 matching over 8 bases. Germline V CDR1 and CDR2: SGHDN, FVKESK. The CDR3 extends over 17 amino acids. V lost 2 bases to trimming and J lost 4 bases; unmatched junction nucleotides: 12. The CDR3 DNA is TGTGCCAGCAGCCAAAATTCCGCAGGGGGCCTAAGCTATGGCTACACCTTC. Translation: CASSQNSAGGLSYGYTF.

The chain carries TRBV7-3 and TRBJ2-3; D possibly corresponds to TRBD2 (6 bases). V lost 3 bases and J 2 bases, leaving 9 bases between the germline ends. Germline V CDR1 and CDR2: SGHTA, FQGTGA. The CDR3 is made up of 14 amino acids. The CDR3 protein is CASSFSGVTDTQYF. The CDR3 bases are TGTGCCAGCAGCTTTTCGGGGGTCACAGATACGCAGTATTTT.

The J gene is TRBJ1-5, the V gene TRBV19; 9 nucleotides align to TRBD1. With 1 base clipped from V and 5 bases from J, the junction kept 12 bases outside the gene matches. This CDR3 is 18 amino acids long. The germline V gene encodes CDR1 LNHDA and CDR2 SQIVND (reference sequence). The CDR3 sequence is CASSIGPSMGQGYQPQHF. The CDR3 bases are TGTGCCAGTAGTATAGGCCCCTCCATGGGACAGGGATATCAGCCCCAGCATTTT. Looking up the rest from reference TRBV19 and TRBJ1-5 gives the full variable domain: DGGITQSPKYLFRKEGQNVTLSCEQNLNHDAMYWYRQDPGQGLRLIYYSQIVNDFQKGDIAEGYSVSREKKESFPLTVTSAQKNPTAFYLCASSIGPSMGQGYQPQHFGDGTRLSIL.

CDR3 nucleotides: TGCGCCAGCAGTGAGCAGGGACTAGCGAATTACAATGAGCAGTTCTTC. This encodes CASSEQGLANYNEQFF. This chain joins TRBV10-1 and TRBJ2-1; 10 positions match TRBD2. The length of the CDR3 is 16 residues. V lost 2 bases to trimming and J lost 4 bases; unmatched junction nucleotides: 5. Per the germline V gene, CDR1 is WNHNN and CDR2 is SYGVQD (reference sequence).

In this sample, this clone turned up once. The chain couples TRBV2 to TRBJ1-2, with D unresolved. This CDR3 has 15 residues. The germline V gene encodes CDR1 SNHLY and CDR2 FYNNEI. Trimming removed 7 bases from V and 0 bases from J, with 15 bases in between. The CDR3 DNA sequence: TGTGCCAGCACTGGTATCGGGGATGCTAACTATGGCTACACCTTC. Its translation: CASTGIGDANYGYTF.

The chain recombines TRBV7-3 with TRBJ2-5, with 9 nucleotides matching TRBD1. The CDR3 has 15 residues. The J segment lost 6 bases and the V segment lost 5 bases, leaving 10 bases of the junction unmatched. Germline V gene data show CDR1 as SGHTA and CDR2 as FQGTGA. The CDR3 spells CASSPGQGDVQTQYF. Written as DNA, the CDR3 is TGTGCCAGCAGCCCGGGACAGGGTGACGTCCAGACCCAGTACTTC.

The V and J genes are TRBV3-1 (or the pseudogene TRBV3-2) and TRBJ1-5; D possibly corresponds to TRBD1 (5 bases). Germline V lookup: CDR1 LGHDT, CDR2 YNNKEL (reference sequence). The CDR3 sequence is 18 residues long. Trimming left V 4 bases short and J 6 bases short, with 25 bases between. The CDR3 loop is CASSRHLRVFLFSQPQHF. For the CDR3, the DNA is TGTGCCAGCAGCCGCCACCTCAGGGTCTTCCTTTTTAGTCAGCCCCAGCATTTT.

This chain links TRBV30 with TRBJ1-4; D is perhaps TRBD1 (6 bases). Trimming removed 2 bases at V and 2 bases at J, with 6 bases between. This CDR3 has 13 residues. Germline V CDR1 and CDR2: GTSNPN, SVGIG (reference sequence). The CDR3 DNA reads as TGTGCCTGGAGTCAGGGGACTAATGAAAAACTGTTTTTT. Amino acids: CAWSQGTNEKLFF.

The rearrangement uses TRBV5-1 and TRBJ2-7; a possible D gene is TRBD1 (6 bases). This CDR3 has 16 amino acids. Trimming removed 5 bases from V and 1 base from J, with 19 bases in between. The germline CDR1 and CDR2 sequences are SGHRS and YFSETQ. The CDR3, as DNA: TGCGCCAGCAGACCCATGACAGGTGGGAGATCCTACGAGCAGTACTTC. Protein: CASRPMTGGRSYEQYF.

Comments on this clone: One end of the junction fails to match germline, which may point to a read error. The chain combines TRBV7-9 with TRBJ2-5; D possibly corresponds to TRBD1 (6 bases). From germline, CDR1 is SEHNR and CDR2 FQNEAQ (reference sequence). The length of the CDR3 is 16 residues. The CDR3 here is CASSLGDITNQETQYF. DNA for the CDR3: TGTGCCAGCAGCTTAGGGGACATCACTAACCAGGAGACCCAGTACTTC.

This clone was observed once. The CDR3 here is CASSSTLQVQPQHF. The CDR3 nucleotides read TGTGCCAGCAGCTCGACCCTACAGGTTCAGCCCCAGCATTTT. This chain links TRBV7-9 with TRBJ1-5; D is perhaps TRBD1 (5 bases). Germline V gene lookup returns CDR1 SEHNR and CDR2 FQNEAQ (reference sequence). The CDR3 contains 14 residues. Trimming took off 4 bases at V and 6 bases at J, with 13 bases between the two ends.

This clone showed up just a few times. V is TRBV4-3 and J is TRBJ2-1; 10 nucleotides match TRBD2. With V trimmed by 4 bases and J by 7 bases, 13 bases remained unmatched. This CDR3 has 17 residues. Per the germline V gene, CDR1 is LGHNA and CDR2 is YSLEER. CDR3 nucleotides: TGCGCCAGCAGCCGGTTTTTGGTAGCGGGGGGAGGTAATGAGCAGTTCTTC. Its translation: CASSRFLVAGGGNEQFF.

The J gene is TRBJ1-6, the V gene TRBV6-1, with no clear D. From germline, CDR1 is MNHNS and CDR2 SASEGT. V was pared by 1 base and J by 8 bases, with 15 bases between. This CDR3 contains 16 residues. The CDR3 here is CASSEVHGLIYSPLHF. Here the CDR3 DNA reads TGTGCCAGCAGTGAAGTTCATGGACTCATATATTCACCCCTCCACTTT.

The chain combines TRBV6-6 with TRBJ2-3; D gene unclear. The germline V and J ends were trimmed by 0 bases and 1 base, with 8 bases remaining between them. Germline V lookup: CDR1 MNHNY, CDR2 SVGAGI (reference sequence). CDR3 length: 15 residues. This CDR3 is CASSYSRRGTDTQYF. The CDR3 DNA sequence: TGTGCCAGCAGTTACTCAAGACGGGGCACAGATACGCAGTATTTT.

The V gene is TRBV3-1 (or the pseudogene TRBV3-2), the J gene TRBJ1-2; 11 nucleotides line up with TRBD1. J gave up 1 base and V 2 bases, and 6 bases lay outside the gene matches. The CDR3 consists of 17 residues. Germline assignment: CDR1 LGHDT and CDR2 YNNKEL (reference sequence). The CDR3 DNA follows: TGTGCCAGCAGCCAAATCCCGGGACAGGGGGATAACTATGGCTACACCTTC. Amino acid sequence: CASSQIPGQGDNYGYTF.

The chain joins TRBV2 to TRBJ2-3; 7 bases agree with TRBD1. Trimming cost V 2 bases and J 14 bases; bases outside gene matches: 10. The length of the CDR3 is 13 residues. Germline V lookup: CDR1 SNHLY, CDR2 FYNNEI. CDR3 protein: CASSEIKGAHWYF. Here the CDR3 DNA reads TGTGCCAGCAGTGAAATAAAGGGGGCCCATTGGTATTTT.

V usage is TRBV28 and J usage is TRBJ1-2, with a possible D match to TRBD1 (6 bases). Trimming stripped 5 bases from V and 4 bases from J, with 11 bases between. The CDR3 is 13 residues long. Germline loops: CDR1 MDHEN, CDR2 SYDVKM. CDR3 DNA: TGTGCCAGCAGTCGACAGGCCACCTATGGCTACACCTTC. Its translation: CASSRQATYGYTF.

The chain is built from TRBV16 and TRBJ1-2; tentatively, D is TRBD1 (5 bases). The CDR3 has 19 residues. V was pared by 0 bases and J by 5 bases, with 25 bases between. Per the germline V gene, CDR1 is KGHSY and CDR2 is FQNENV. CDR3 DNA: TGTGCCAGCAGCCAATCCTCGGGGGGTATGATTCCAAGGGTATATGGCTACACCTTC. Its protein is CASSQSSGGMIPRVYGYTF.